These 29 T cell receptor beta chains were sequenced from one sample in a study of cytomegalovirus exposure and HLA in healthy donors (dated by TCRdb to the late 2010s). Library construction relied on the immunoSEQ multiplex PCR assay. For the multiplex PCR, a mixture combining 60 forward primers for TCR Vbeta segments and 13 reverse primers for TCR Jbeta segments was used. Sourced from immuneACCESS, this table was stored by TCRdb with only in-frame sequences that have V and J called. A share of the clones is absent; for the studies checked, an unresolved V gene accounts for under half, and the remainder has no known explanation. The sample table holds some 210,000 clones, of which more than 60% were seen once. The leading ten clones occupy approximately 2.1% of the sample. The source material was PBMCs. The source is a woman aged 25 to 45 in good health and CMV-seropositive.

The chain uses TRBV27 and TRBJ2-5; D perhaps matches TRBD2 (6 bases). V lost 6 bases, J lost 5 bases, and 13 bases lay in between. Germline CDR1 is MNHEY and CDR2 is SMNVEV (reference sequence). The CDR3 has 13 amino acids. Here the CDR3 reads CASSLLAYETQYF. Here the CDR3 DNA reads TGTGCCAGCAGCCTACTAGCATACGAGACCCAGTACTTC.

With respect to this clone: One junction end does not reproduce the germline sequence, and a read error may be involved. The rearrangement uses TRBV15 and TRBJ1-5; D is perhaps TRBD1 (5 bases). This CDR3 is built from 17 residues. Germline V CDR1 and CDR2: LNHNV, YYDKDF (reference sequence). The CDR3, as DNA: TGTGCCACCAGCAGGGACGGGGGAAGCTATAGCAATCGGCCCCAGCATTTT. Translating it yields CATSRDGGSYSNRPQHF.

The chain employs TRBV19 and TRBJ2-1, with TRBD2 matching over 7 bases. The V segment lost 7 bases and the J segment 9 bases; nucleotides outside the gene matches: 18. CDR1 is LNHDA and CDR2 is SQIVND in the germline V gene (reference sequence). This CDR3 is 16 amino acids long. CDR3 in amino acids: CASMWGGRGRLGEQFF. CDR3 nucleotide sequence: TGTGCCAGTATGTGGGGAGGGCGGGGAAGGCTAGGTGAGCAGTTCTTC.

This clone was detected once. J is TRBJ2-2 and V is TRBV7-3; D possibly corresponds to TRBD2 (6 bases). Germline loops: CDR1 SGHTA, CDR2 FQGTGA. V was cut by 4 bases and J by 3 bases, with 15 bases left in between. CDR3 length: 16 residues. The CDR3 is CASSSHTGVYTGELFF. The CDR3 DNA reads TGTGCCAGCAGCTCACATACGGGAGTTTACACCGGGGAGCTGTTTTTT.

The rearrangement links TRBV11-3 to TRBJ1-1; possible D gene TRBD1, 5 bases. The germline V gene encodes CDR1 SGHNT and CDR2 YENEEA. The CDR3 contains 16 residues. V lost 3 bases and J lost 6, with 20 bases in between. This chain's CDR3 is CASSFYPRGGDPEAFF. The CDR3 DNA sequence: TGTGCCAGCAGCTTTTATCCACGTGGCGGGGACCCTGAAGCTTTCTTT. Based on the CDR3 plus reference TRBV11-3 and TRBJ1-1, the full variable domain is EAGVVQSPRYKIIEKKQPVAFWCNPISGHNTLYWYLQNLGQGPELLIRYENEEAVDDSQLPKDRFSAERLKGVDSTLKIQPAELGDSAVYLCASSFYPRGGDPEAFFGQGTRLTVV.

This clone was counted a few times. The genes are TRBV6-5 and TRBJ2-5; D gene unclear. TRBJ2-7 explains the end of the DNA better; the J call may be wrong. CDR3 length: 13 amino acids. Germline CDR1 and CDR2: MNHEY and SVGAGI. The CDR3 coding sequence is TGTGCCAGCAGTTATAGCCCCCGGGTCGAGCAGTACTTC. Translating gives CASSYSPRVEQYF.

V usage is TRBV6-5 and J usage is TRBJ2-1; 15 bases fit TRBD2. The germline CDR1 and CDR2 sequences are MNHEY and SVGAGI. The length of the CDR3 is 13 residues. Trimming removed 11 bases from V and 8 bases from J; junction bases left unmatched: 4. CDR3: CAVRTSGRDEQFF. CDR3 in DNA: TGTGCCGTGCGGACTAGCGGGAGGGATGAGCAGTTCTTC.

The V and J genes are TRBV11-2 and TRBJ2-7, with D possibly being TRBD2 (6 bases). This CDR3 has 16 amino acids. Germline assignment: CDR1 SGHAT and CDR2 FQNNGV. Trimming pared 5 bases from V and 3 bases from J, leaving 20 bases between. The CDR3 is CASSPQRSSASYEQYF. The CDR3 DNA follows: TGTGCCAGCAGCCCACAACGTTCTAGCGCAAGCTACGAGCAGTACTTC.

The chain joins TRBV7-2 to TRBJ1-5; D is unresolved. V shed 2 bases and J shed 2 bases, with 16 bases lying between them. Germline CDR1 and CDR2: SGHTA and FQGNSA. The CDR3 has 17 residues. CDR3 nucleotides: TGTGCCAGCAGCTTATACTACTTCGGGGTACGCAATCAGCCCCAGCATTTT. As protein: CASSLYYFGVRNQPQHF.

The chain uses TRBV14 and TRBJ1-1, with 12 bases fitting TRBD1. This CDR3 has 16 amino acids. In germline, CDR1 is SGHDN, CDR2 FVKESK. Unmatched junction bases numbered 5, after V lost 4 bases and J lost 2 bases. This chain's CDR3 is CASSPSGQGANTEAFF. In nucleotides, the CDR3 is TGTGCCAGCAGCCCTTCGGGACAGGGGGCTAACACTGAAGCTTTCTTT.

J is TRBJ1-1 and V is TRBV4-3; no reliable D call. In germline, CDR1 is LGHNA, CDR2 YSLEER. The length of the CDR3 is 13 residues. V was shortened by 2 bases and J by 5 bases, with 9 bases between the two germline ends. The CDR3 DNA reads as TGCGCCAGCAGCCAAACCACGGGGACTGAAGCTTTCTTT. Translated, it gives CASSQTTGTEAFF.

This chain uses TRBV19 with TRBJ2-3; tentative D call: TRBD2 (6 bases). Germline-derived CDR1 and CDR2 are LNHDA and SQIVND (reference sequence). CDR3 length equals 15 residues. Deletions cut 10 bases from V and 1 base from J, with 18 bases between. CDR3 DNA: TGTGCCACGTCGGGTCGGGGAGGCGGCACAGATACGCAGTATTTT. This sequence encodes CATSGRGGGTDTQYF. The full variable domain, rest sourced from reference TRBV19 and TRBJ2-3, is DGGITQSPKYLFRKEGQNVTLSCEQNLNHDAMYWYRQDPGQGLRLIYYSQIVNDFQKGDIAEGYSVSREKKESFPLTVTSAQKNPTAFYLCATSGRGGGTDTQYFGPGTRLTVL.

The chain has TRBV6-5 and TRBJ1-5; 7 bases match TRBD1. V was clipped by 5 bases and J by 3 bases; unmatched bases: 7. There are 15 residues in the CDR3. The germline V gene has CDR1 MNHEY and CDR2 SVGAGI. CDR3 nucleotide sequence: TGTGCCAGCAGTGCACAACAGGGGTTCAATCAGCCCCAGCATTTT. This sequence encodes CASSAQQGFNQPQHF.

This sequence joins TRBV28 and TRBJ1-1, with D possibly matching TRBD1 (5 bases). The CDR3 runs to 13 residues. The germline CDR1 and CDR2 sequences are MDHEN and SYDVKM. Trimming stripped 3 bases from V and 10 bases from J, with 15 bases between. The CDR3 spells CASSFDPRRGAFF. CDR3 nucleotides: TGTGCCAGCAGTTTTGATCCGCGGAGGGGAGCTTTCTTT.

The chain links TRBV14 to TRBJ1-2; 7 bases line up with TRBD1. The CDR3 has 13 amino acids. Germline CDR1 reads SGHDN; CDR2 reads FVKESK. V lost 2 bases to trimming and J lost 4 bases; unmatched junction nucleotides: 1. CDR3 bases: TGTGCCAGCAGCCAACAGGGGGTCTATGGCTACACCTTC. It yields the protein CASSQQGVYGYTF.

V usage is TRBV9 and J usage is TRBJ2-2; weak D call: TRBD1 (6 bases). The CDR3 sequence is 17 residues long. The V and J ends lost 4 bases and 8 bases respectively, with 24 bases between them. Germline CDR1 SGDLS, CDR2 YYNGEE. The CDR3 reads CASSSTPGGLFSGELFF. The DNA for the CDR3 is TGTGCCAGCAGCAGTACCCCTGGGGGCCTTTTCTCTGGGGAGCTGTTTTTT.

The chain joins TRBV7-2 to TRBJ2-3; 13 nucleotides agree with TRBD2. V trimming: 4 bases; J trimming: 6 bases; junction bases outside the gene matches: 4. Germline CDR1 SGHTA, CDR2 FQGNSA. The CDR3 runs 15 residues. CDR3 in amino acids: CASSSGLAGVDTQYF. CDR3 bases: TGTGCCAGCAGCTCTGGACTAGCGGGGGTGGATACGCAGTATTTT.

The chain has TRBV19 and TRBJ1-5; TRBD1 might be the D (5 bases). Per germline, CDR1 LNHDA and CDR2 SQIVND (reference sequence). Between the trimmed V and J ends, which lost 8 bases and 2 bases, there was a span of 16 bases. The CDR3 consists of 15 residues. The CDR3, as DNA: TGTGCCAGTTTTTCAGCAGACAGCGGCAATCAGCCCCAGCATTTT. Translated: CASFSADSGNQPQHF.

This clone appeared a few times. The chain carries TRBV9 and TRBJ2-5; no clear D gene. The CDR3 loop spans 14 amino acids. The germline V gene encodes CDR1 SGDLS and CDR2 YYNGEE. The V end lost 0 bases, the J end lost 5 bases, and 11 bases lay between the germline ends. This CDR3 reads CASSVAQRTETQYF. CDR3 sequence (DNA): TGTGCCAGCAGCGTAGCCCAGCGAACGGAGACCCAGTACTTC. The full variable domain, in which reference TRBV9 and TRBJ2-5 provide the parts outside the CDR3, is DSGVTQTPKHLITATGQRVTLRCSPRSGDLSVYWYQQSLDQGLQFLIQYYNGEERAKGNILERFSAQQFPDLHSELNLSSLELGDSALYFCASSVAQRTETQYFGPGTRLLVL.

The V gene is TRBV6-5, the J gene TRBJ2-2, with TRBD1 as a possible D gene (5 bases). Trimming took 0 bases from V and 1 from J, leaving 9 bases between them. From germline, CDR1 is MNHEY and CDR2 SVGAGI. There are 16 residues in the CDR3. In DNA form, the CDR3 reads TGTGCCAGCAGTTACTCGCTCAGGGAGAACACCGGGGAGCTGTTTTTT. Translation gives CASSYSLRENTGELFF.

Concerning this clone itself: Other nucleotide sequences in the sample specify the same CDR3. CDR3 sequence reads: CASSLARNTEAFF. CDR3 in DNA: TGTGCCAGCAGCTTAGCCCGGAACACTGAAGCTTTCTTT. The J gene is TRBJ1-1, the V gene TRBV7-6; D call uncertain. This CDR3 has 13 amino acids. Per germline, CDR1 SGHVS and CDR2 FNYEAQ. Deletions cut 0 bases from V and 1 base from J, with 3 bases between. The full variable domain, completed using reference TRBV7-6 and TRBJ1-1, is GAGVSQSPRYKVTKRGQDVALRCDPISGHVSLYWYRQALGQGPEFLTYFNYEAQQDKSGLPNDRFSAERPEGSISTLTIQRTEQRDSAMYRCASSLARNTEAFFGQGTRLTVV.

This clone was seen only a few times. The rearrangement uses TRBV6-5 and TRBJ1-1; the match to TRBD1 covers 8 bases. The junction had 4 bases not matched to a gene; V was cut back by 2 bases and J by 5 bases. The germline CDR1 and CDR2 sequences are MNHEY and SVGAGI. The CDR3 is 14 amino acids. This CDR3 is CASSYRTGSTEAFF. In DNA, the CDR3 is TGTGCCAGCAGTTACAGGACAGGGTCAACTGAAGCTTTCTTT.

This clone was recorded a few times. A read error may account for a junction end that differs from germline. The V and J genes are TRBV7-7 and TRBJ2-7; D might be TRBD2 (5 bases). Germline CDR1 SSHAT, CDR2 FNYEAQ (reference sequence). This CDR3 comprises 13 residues. The CDR3 DNA sequence: TGTGCTAGCAGCTTAGGTAGAGGGCGAGAGCAGTACTTC. Its protein is CASSLGRGREQYF.

The chain uses TRBV11-2 and TRBJ2-1; 10 nucleotides align to TRBD2. Germline V CDR1 and CDR2: SGHAT, FQNNGV. V was clipped by 4 bases and J by 5 bases; unmatched bases: 5. The CDR3 extends over 15 amino acids. CDR3 sequence reads: CASSSGTSANNEQFF. Written as DNA, the CDR3 is TGTGCCAGCAGCTCCGGGACTAGCGCTAACAATGAGCAGTTCTTC.

The rearrangement joins TRBV5-4 to TRBJ1-1; TRBD1 might be the D (6 bases). With 1 base removed from V and 3 bases from J, the gap between germline ends came to 10 bases. This CDR3 is built from 14 residues. Germline V gene sequence: CDR1 SGHNT, CDR2 YYREEE (reference sequence). The CDR3 region has the DNA TGTGCCAGCAGCTTGAAAGGACAGTACACTGAAGCTTTCTTT. Its protein product is CASSLKGQYTEAFF. Combining the CDR3 with reference TRBV5-4 and TRBJ1-1 gives the whole variable domain ETGVTQSPTHLIKTRGQQVTLRCSSQSGHNTVSWYQQALGQGPQFIFQYYREEENGRGNFPPRFSGLQFPNYSSELNVNALELDDSALYLCASSLKGQYTEAFFGQGTRLTVV.

The rearrangement uses TRBV20-1 and TRBJ1-1; TRBD1 might be the D (5 bases). Between the trimmed V and J ends, which lost 1 base and 10 bases, there was a span of 10 bases. The germline gives CDR1 DFQATT, CDR2 SNEGSKA (reference sequence). The CDR3 covers 11 residues. In nucleotides, the CDR3 is TGCAGTGCTAGAGGGGGGGTGGGAGCTTTCTTT. As protein: CSARGGVGAFF.

V is TRBV6-5 and J is TRBJ1-1, with 8 bases aligning to TRBD1. Trimming cost V 4 bases and J 0 bases; bases outside gene matches: 1. Germline V CDR1 and CDR2: MNHEY, SVGAGI. This CDR3 is built from 14 residues. The CDR3 sequence: CASSWTGMNTEAFF. The DNA of the CDR3 is TGTGCCAGCAGTTGGACAGGGATGAACACTGAAGCTTTCTTT.

The rearrangement uses TRBV27 and TRBJ2-7; 7 bases line up with TRBD1. The CDR3 is 15 residues long. Germline loops: CDR1 MNHEY, CDR2 SMNVEV (reference sequence). Trimming at V came to 6 bases and at J to 6 bases, leaving 14 bases not matched to a gene. CDR3 bases: TGTGCCAGCAGGACATCGTCCGGGACAGCAGGCGAGCAGTACTTC. Translating gives CASRTSSGTAGEQYF.

The chain employs TRBV5-6 and TRBJ2-3, with D possibly being TRBD2 (6 bases). Trimming removed 3 bases at V and 2 bases at J, with 13 bases between. The CDR3 covers 15 residues. Per the germline V gene, CDR1 is SGHDT and CDR2 is YYEEEE. CDR3 sequence: CASSSGWGDTDTQYF. DNA for the CDR3: TGTGCCAGCAGCTCTGGGTGGGGGGACACAGATACGCAGTATTTT.